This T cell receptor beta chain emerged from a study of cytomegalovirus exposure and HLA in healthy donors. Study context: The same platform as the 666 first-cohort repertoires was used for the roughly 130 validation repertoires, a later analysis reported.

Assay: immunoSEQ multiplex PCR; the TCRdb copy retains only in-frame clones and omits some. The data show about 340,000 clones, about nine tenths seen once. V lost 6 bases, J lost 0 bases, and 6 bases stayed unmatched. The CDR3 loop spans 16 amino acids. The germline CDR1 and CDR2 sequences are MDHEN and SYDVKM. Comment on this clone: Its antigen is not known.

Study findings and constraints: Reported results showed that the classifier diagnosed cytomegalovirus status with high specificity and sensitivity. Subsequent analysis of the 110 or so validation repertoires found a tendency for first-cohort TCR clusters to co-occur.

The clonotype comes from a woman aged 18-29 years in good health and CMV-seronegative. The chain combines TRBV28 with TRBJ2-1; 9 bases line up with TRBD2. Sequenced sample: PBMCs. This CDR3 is CASRRLAGPSYNEQFF. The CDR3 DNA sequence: TGTGCCAGCAGACGTCTAGCGGGACCCTCCTACAATGAGCAGTTCTTC. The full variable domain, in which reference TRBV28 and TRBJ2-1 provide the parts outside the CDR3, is DVKVTQSSRYLVKRTGEKVFLECVQDMDHENMFWYRQDPGLGLRLIYFSYDVKMKEKGDIPEGYSVSREKKERFSLILESASTNQTSMYLCASRRLAGPSYNEQFFGPGTRLTVL.